Listed below are T cell receptor beta chains from one sample, sequenced in a study of shared clonotypes between healthy human individuals. Profiling relied on immunoSEQ multiplex PCR, and the TCRdb table lists in-frame clones only, not all of them. The table shows about 2,500,000 clones, with more than 90% occurring only once. Specimen: naive CD4+ T cells sorted from blood. The receptors stem from a young man in good health. The conserved cysteine and the conserved F or W are not part of the CDR3 here. Each record gives: V gene, CDR3 protein.

v_call: TRBV18; cdr3_aa: ASSPAIDGYEQY
v_call: TRBV18; cdr3_aa: ASSPGRSIGNTIY
v_call: TRBV19; cdr3_aa: ASRPLGETPSNQPQH
v_call: TRBV4-1; cdr3_aa: ASSQTGVKADTQY
v_call: TRBV7-9; cdr3_aa: ATTDRALRNEQF
v_call: TRBV19; cdr3_aa: ASRRDDHYNSPLH
v_call: TRBV7-9; cdr3_aa: ASSPGLAGEGLRETQY
v_call: TRBV5-6; cdr3_aa: ASSSLGGVNQPQH
v_call: TRBV10-3; cdr3_aa: AISDLTGNNKDEQY
v_call: TRBV25-1; cdr3_aa: ASSERRGGYSPLH
v_call: TRBV2; cdr3_aa: ASRSGTTSYNEQF
v_call: TRBV10-1; cdr3_aa: ASSESTRDSGNTIY
v_call: TRBV2; cdr3_aa: ASSPGGNEQY
v_call: TRBV28; cdr3_aa: ASRSGGGANEKLF
v_call: TRBV9; cdr3_aa: ASSARRDGRGLPTDTQY
v_call: TRBV10-3; cdr3_aa: AISESGLAGGVSQETQY
v_call: TRBV5-1; cdr3_aa: ASSLGGNGEKLF
v_call: TRBV5-1; cdr3_aa: ASSLAADLATEAF
v_call: TRBV7-9; cdr3_aa: ASSMGHTSYEQY
v_call: TRBV27; cdr3_aa: ASSLSPPGTLSSYEQY
v_call: TRBV9; cdr3_aa: ASSSRPLYFYTEAF
v_call: TRBV29-1; cdr3_aa: SVEKGGDTQY
v_call: TRBV5-4; cdr3_aa: ASSSTSLAGGGTDTQY
v_call: TRBV5-1; cdr3_aa: ASSLTPRSGSAGANVLT